This T cell receptor beta chain was sequenced for a study of Graves' ophthalmopathy and Graves' hyperthyroidism. Other autoimmune diseases, uncontrolled infections, pregnancy or lactation led to the exclusion of patients. The CDR3 length is 16 residues. Per the germline V gene, CDR1 is MGHDK and CDR2 is SYGVNS. V was trimmed by 8 bases and J by 0 bases, leaving 14 bases between them. TCR beta CDR3 regions were amplified from RNA transcripts. The library came from an HTBI-primed first-round RT-PCR and a second-round multiplex PCR. MiXCR, applied by TCRdb to the multiplex PCR reads, yields one record per CDR3 protein. The table lists roughly 700,000 distinct CDR3 sequences, roughly 41% of them singletons.

The origin of this receptor is an adult man with Graves' ophthalmopathy. Sequenced input: peripheral blood. The chain couples TRBV25-1 to TRBJ2-6; D is unresolved. CDR3 loop: CASVEDSDSGANVLTF. The DNA for the CDR3 is TGTGCCAGCGTTGAAGATTCCGACTCTGGGGCCAACGTCCTGACTTTC.